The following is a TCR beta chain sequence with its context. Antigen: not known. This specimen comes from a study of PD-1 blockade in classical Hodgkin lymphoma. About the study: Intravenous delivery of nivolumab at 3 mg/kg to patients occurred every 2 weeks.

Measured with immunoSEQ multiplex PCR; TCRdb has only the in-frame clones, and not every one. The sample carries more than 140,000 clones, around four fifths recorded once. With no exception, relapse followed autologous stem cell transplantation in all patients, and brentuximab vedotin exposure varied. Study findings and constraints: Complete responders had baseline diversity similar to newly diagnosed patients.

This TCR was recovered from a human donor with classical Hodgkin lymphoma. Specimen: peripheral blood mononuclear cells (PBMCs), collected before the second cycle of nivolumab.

This CDR3 reads CASSLLLDVETQYF. CDR3 sequence (DNA): TGTGCCAGCTCACTGTTACTAGATGTAGAGACCCAGTACTTC. The chain combines TRBV18 with TRBJ2-5; tentatively, D is TRBD2 (5 bases). The CDR3 length is 14 residues. Per the germline V gene, CDR1 is KGHSH and CDR2 is LQKENI. V was shortened by 4 bases and J by 4 bases, with 13 bases between the two germline ends.